This is a list of T cell receptor beta chains from one sample in a study of Ad26.COV2.S vaccination and SARS-CoV-2 variants. The method was immunoSEQ multiplex PCR; TCRdb's version includes in-frame clones alone and lacks a portion of them. Of approximately 350,000 clones in the sample, roughly four fifths were seen once. The sequenced sample was peripheral blood, obtained in a trial of Ad26.COV2.S vaccine versus placebo. These receptors all stem from a person between 18 and 65 years old who received the Ad26.COV2.S COVID-19 vaccine or a placebo. CDR3s include the opening cysteine and the closing phenylalanine or tryptophan. The D gene is left open where the match is weak. Clone size is shown for a subset of rows, as once, few, many or a class of expanded clone.

j_gene,v_gene,d_gene,abundance,CDR3aa,CDR3nt
TRBJ1-2,TRBV19,TRBD1,once,CASSYGQGEGYTF,TGTGCCAGTAGCTACGGACAGGGCGAAGGCTACACCTTC
TRBJ2-1,TRBV5-1,.,.,CASSLRLARGDEQFF,TGCGCCAGCAGCTTGCGCCTAGCAAGGGGCGATGAGCAGTTCTTC
TRBJ1-1,TRBV6-4,.,.,CASRDTGHKNTEAFF,TGTGCCAGCAGGGACACAGGGCACAAGAACACTGAAGCTTTCTTT
TRBJ1-1,TRBV6-2/TRBV6-3,TRBD1,.,CASSYTSGQGALGSEAFF,TGTGCCAGCAGTTACACCTCGGGACAGGGGGCGTTAGGTTCTGAAGCTTTCTTT
TRBJ2-1,TRBV5-1,TRBD2,once,CASSLAGLAGPYNEQFF,TGCGCCAGCAGCTTGGCCGGACTAGCGGGTCCCTACAATGAGCAGTTCTTC
TRBJ1-1,TRBV18,.,many,CASSPTGMNTEAFF,TGTGCCAGCTCACCAACCGGGATGAACACTGAAGCTTTCTTT
TRBJ2-3,TRBV18,TRBD1,.,CASSPQGAADTQYF,TGTGCCAGCTCACCACAGGGGGCCGCAGATACGCAGTATTTT
TRBJ2-1,TRBV2,TRBD2,.,CASSVFGRATSQFF,TGTGCCAGCAGTGTTTTCGGGAGGGCCACCTCGCAGTTCTTC
TRBJ2-7,TRBV27,.,once,CASRGGHSPLYEQYF,TGTGCCAGCAGGGGCGGACATTCCCCCCTCTACGAGCAGTACTTC
TRBJ1-4,TRBV7-9,.,.,CASSLSDWGRNEKLFF,TGTGCCAGCAGCTTATCGGATTGGGGGCGGAATGAAAAACTGTTTTTT
TRBJ2-7,TRBV7-6,.,.,CASSRGLSYEQYF,TGTGCCAGCAGCCGCGGGCTCTCCTACGAGCAGTACTTC
TRBJ1-2,TRBV7-2,.,.,CASSLTTSGSMHRGYTF,TGTGCCAGCAGCCTTACGACCTCAGGGTCGATGCACCGAGGCTACACCTTC
TRBJ1-1,TRBV29-1,TRBD1,few,CSVEDPSGQGTEAFF,TGCAGCGTTGAAGATCCTTCGGGACAGGGCACTGAAGCTTTCTTT
TRBJ2-2,TRBV5-1,.,.,CASSGRDTGELFF,TGCGCCAGCAGCGGCAGGGACACCGGGGAGCTGTTTTTT
TRBJ1-5,TRBV2,.,.,CASSEALREPQHF,TGTGCCAGCAGTGAAGCGCTTCGGGAGCCCCAGCATTTT
TRBJ2-1,TRBV13,.,.,CASSLGLTSHNEQFF,TGTGCCAGCAGCTTAGGCCTTACCTCCCACAATGAGCAGTTCTTC
TRBJ1-5,TRBV5-1,.,.,CASSYGHSPGVSNQPQHF,TGCGCCAGCAGCTATGGCCACTCTCCGGGAGTGAGCAATCAGCCCCAGCATTTT
TRBJ2-6,TRBV5-4,TRBD2,.,CASSRPAGLSGANVLTF,TGTGCCAGCAGCCGCCCAGCGGGGCTCTCTGGGGCCAACGTCCTGACTTTC
TRBJ2-7,TRBV4-1,.,once,CASSQEAAGNTYEQYF,TGCGCCAGCAGCCAAGAAGCGGCGGGAAACACCTACGAGCAGTACTTC
TRBJ1-1,TRBV6-2/TRBV6-3,.,once,CASSYRDGQLPTKNTEAFF,TGTGCCAGCAGTTACCGGGACGGACAGCTACCAACCAAGAACACTGAAGCTTTCTTT
TRBJ2-1,TRBV7-9,TRBD2,.,CASSLVPSGSNEQFF,TGTGCCAGCAGCTTAGTGCCTAGCGGCTCCAATGAGCAGTTCTTC
TRBJ1-2,TRBV2,.,.,CASSTYTYGYTF,TGTGCCAGCAGCACGTATACCTATGGCTACACCTTC
TRBJ1-1,TRBV12-3/TRBV12-4,.,once,CASKRDRMEAFF,TGTGCCAGCAAGAGGGACCGCATGGAAGCTTTCTTT
TRBJ2-3,TRBV14,.,few,CASSQDSQSTDTQYF,TGTGCCAGCAGCCAAGATAGTCAGAGCACAGATACGCAGTATTTT
TRBJ2-7,TRBV19,TRBD2,.,CASASGGTYEQYF,TGTGCCAGTGCTAGCGGGGGAACCTACGAGCAGTACTTC
TRBJ2-7,TRBV19,.,.,CASSNEGYTNEQYF,TGTGCCAGTAGTAATGAGGGTTATACAAACGAGCAGTACTTC
TRBJ2-7,TRBV7-2,TRBD1,.,CASSLRQGAGYEQYF,TGTGCCAGCAGCTTACGACAGGGCGCCGGTTACGAGCAGTACTTC
TRBJ1-4,TRBV18,TRBD1,.,CASSPFQGDQSEKLFF,TGTGCCAGCTCACCATTTCAGGGGGACCAGTCTGAAAAACTGTTTTTT
TRBJ2-2,TRBV2,.,.,CASRRGTANTGELFF,TGTGCCAGCAGGCGGGGTACCGCGAACACCGGGGAGCTGTTTTTT